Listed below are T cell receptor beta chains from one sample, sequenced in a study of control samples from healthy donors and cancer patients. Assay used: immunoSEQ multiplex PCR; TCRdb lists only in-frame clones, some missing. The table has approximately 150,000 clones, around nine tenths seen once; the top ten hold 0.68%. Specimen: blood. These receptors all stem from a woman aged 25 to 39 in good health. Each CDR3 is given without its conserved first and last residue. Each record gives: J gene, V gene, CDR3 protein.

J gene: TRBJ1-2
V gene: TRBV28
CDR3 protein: ASIGSGRNYGYT

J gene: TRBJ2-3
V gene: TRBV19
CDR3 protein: ASSILHTDTQY

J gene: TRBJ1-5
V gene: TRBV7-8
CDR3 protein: ATAERGPNQPQH

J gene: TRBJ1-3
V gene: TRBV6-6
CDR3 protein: ASSYSAAGNTIY

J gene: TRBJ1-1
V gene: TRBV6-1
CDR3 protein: ASSELGGADTEAF

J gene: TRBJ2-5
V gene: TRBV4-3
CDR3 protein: ASSHGEGTGETQY

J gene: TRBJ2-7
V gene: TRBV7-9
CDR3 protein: ASSFMASEQY

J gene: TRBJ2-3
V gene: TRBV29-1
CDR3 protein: SVDGTSGNTDTQY

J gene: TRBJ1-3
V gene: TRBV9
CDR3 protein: ASSVEGEGNTIY

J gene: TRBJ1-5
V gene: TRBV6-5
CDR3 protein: ASTTGRQPQH